This is a list of T cell receptor beta chains from one sample in a study of blood T cell repertoires in COVID-19. Profiled with immunoSEQ multiplex PCR; TCRdb holds only in-frame clones, not every one. This repertoire shows about 210,000 clones, 82% found once; its top ten account for over 9.5%. The sample consisted of peripheral blood. These receptors were obtained from a woman in her thirties or forties with acute or convalescent COVID-19. The CDR3 runs from the conserved cysteine through the conserved F or W. The D gene is left open where the match is weak. The size entry is marked missing in some rows and otherwise reads once, few, many or a size class.

j_gene: TRBJ2-3
abundance: .
v_gene: TRBV24-1
d_gene: TRBD1
CDR3aa: CATSEGTGSFDGTDTQYF
CDR3nt: TGTGCCACCAGTGAGGGGACAGGGAGCTTCGACGGCACAGATACGCAGTATTTT

j_gene: TRBJ2-1
abundance: .
v_gene: TRBV2
d_gene: TRBD1
CDR3aa: CASSAGQVPGNEQFF
CDR3nt: TGTGCCAGCAGTGCTGGACAGGTCCCCGGGAATGAGCAGTTCTTC

j_gene: TRBJ2-7
abundance: few
v_gene: TRBV5-1
d_gene: TRBD2
CDR3aa: CASSLTSEPYEQYF
CDR3nt: TGCGCCAGCAGCTTGACTAGCGAGCCGTACGAGCAGTACTTC

j_gene: TRBJ2-2
abundance: once
v_gene: TRBV9
d_gene: TRBD1
CDR3aa: CASSARDRSTGELFF
CDR3nt: TGTGCCAGCAGCGCCCGGGACAGATCCACCGGGGAGCTGTTTTTT

j_gene: TRBJ2-7
abundance: many
v_gene: TRBV18
d_gene: TRBD2
CDR3aa: CASSPGLTNEQYF
CDR3nt: TGTGCCAGCTCCCCGGGACTAACCAACGAGCAGTACTTC

j_gene: TRBJ1-4
abundance: .
v_gene: TRBV9
d_gene: .
CDR3aa: CASSVETMANEKLFF
CDR3nt: TGTGCCAGCAGCGTAGAGACAATGGCTAATGAAAAACTGTTTTTT

j_gene: TRBJ1-6
abundance: .
v_gene: TRBV27
d_gene: TRBD1
CDR3aa: CASSLSQGASPLHF
CDR3nt: TGTGCCAGCAGTTTGTCGCAGGGGGCTTCACCCCTCCACTTT

j_gene: TRBJ1-2
abundance: .
v_gene: TRBV7-9
d_gene: .
CDR3aa: CASSSSGTPYGYTF
CDR3nt: TGTGCCAGCAGCTCATCCGGGACACCCTATGGCTACACCTTC

j_gene: TRBJ1-2
abundance: .
v_gene: TRBV18
d_gene: TRBD1
CDR3aa: CASSPPGQGYGYTF
CDR3nt: TGTGCCAGCTCACCACCCGGACAGGGGTATGGCTACACCTTC

j_gene: TRBJ2-3
abundance: .
v_gene: TRBV25-1
d_gene: TRBD2
CDR3aa: CASRGVSGGDSDTQYF
CDR3nt: TGTGCCAGCAGAGGTGTAAGCGGGGGGGATTCAGATACGCAGTATTTT

j_gene: TRBJ2-7
abundance: once
v_gene: TRBV11-1
d_gene: TRBD2
CDR3aa: CASSRLGLGEQYF
CDR3nt: TGTGCCAGCAGCAGATTGGGACTAGGCGAGCAGTACTTC

j_gene: TRBJ2-3
abundance: .
v_gene: TRBV6-5
d_gene: .
CDR3aa: CASRRGLLDTQYF
CDR3nt: TGTGCCAGCAGGCGGGGACTCCTCGATACGCAGTATTTT

j_gene: TRBJ2-7
abundance: .
v_gene: TRBV7-8
d_gene: .
CDR3aa: CASRPRLEDEQYF
CDR3nt: TGTGCCAGCCGCCCGAGGCTTGAGGACGAGCAGTACTTC

j_gene: TRBJ2-1
abundance: few
v_gene: TRBV7-2
d_gene: .
CDR3aa: CASSLVMGAGKNEQFF
CDR3nt: TGTGCCAGCAGCTTAGTAATGGGGGCGGGTAAAAATGAGCAGTTCTTC

j_gene: TRBJ2-1
abundance: .
v_gene: TRBV5-1
d_gene: TRBD1
CDR3aa: CASSQTGGYNEQFF
CDR3nt: TGCGCCAGCAGCCAAACAGGGGGTTACAATGAGCAGTTCTTC

j_gene: TRBJ2-3
abundance: .
v_gene: TRBV6-4
d_gene: TRBD2
CDR3aa: CASSDPRRGLTSGGNTQYF
CDR3nt: TGTGCCAGCAGTGACCCGCGTCGGGGACTGACTAGCGGGGGAAATACGCAGTATTTT

j_gene: TRBJ1-2
abundance: .
v_gene: TRBV27
d_gene: TRBD1
CDR3aa: CASSLYRGDGYTF
CDR3nt: TGTGCCAGCAGTTTATACAGGGGAGATGGCTACACCTTC

j_gene: TRBJ1-4
abundance: .
v_gene: TRBV12-5
d_gene: .
CDR3aa: CASGLAWDKSRIATNEKLFF
CDR3nt: TGTGCTAGTGGTTTGGCCTGGGACAAGAGCAGGATTGCAACTAATGAAAAACTGTTTTTT

j_gene: TRBJ1-1
abundance: once
v_gene: TRBV6-2/TRBV6-3
d_gene: .
CDR3aa: CASSRDMWTEAFF
CDR3nt: TGTGCCAGCAGTCGGGACATGTGGACTGAAGCTTTCTTT

j_gene: TRBJ2-7
abundance: .
v_gene: TRBV30
d_gene: .
CDR3aa: CAWSVGGYEQYF
CDR3nt: TGTGCCTGGAGTGTTGGAGGCTACGAGCAGTACTTC